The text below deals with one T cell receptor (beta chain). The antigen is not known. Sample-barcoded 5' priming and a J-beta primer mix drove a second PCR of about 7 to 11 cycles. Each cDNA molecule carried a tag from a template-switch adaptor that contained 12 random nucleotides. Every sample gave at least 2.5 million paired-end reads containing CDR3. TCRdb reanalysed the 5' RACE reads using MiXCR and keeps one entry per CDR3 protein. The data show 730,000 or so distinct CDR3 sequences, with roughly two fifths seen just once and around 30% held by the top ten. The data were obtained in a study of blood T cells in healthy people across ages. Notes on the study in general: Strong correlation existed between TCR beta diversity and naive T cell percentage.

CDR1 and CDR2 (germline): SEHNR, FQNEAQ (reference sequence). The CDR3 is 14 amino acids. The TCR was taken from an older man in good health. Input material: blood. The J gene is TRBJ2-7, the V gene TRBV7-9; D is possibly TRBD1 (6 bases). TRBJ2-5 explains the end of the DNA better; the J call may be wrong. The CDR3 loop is CASRPRTAQETQYF. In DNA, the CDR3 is TGTGCCAGCAGACCTAGGACAGCCCAAGAGACCCAGTACTTC.